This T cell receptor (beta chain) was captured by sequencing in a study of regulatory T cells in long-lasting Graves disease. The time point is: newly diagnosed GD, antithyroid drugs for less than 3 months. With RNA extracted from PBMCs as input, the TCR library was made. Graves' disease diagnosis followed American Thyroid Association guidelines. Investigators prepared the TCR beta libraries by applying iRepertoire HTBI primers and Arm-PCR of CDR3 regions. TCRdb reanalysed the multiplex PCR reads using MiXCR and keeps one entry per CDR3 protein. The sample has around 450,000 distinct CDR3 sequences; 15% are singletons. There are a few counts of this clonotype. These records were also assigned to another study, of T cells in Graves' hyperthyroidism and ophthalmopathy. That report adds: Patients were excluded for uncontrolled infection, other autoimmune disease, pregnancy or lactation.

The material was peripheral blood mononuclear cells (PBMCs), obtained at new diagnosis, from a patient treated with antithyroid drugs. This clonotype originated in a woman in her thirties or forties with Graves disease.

The CDR3 protein is CASSVQGVGEQYF. The CDR3 coding sequence is TGTGCCAGCAGTGTACAGGGGGTAGGCGAGCAGTACTTC. The J gene is TRBJ2-7, the V gene TRBV6-1; TRBD1 agrees at 8 bases. The CDR3 is 13 amino acids. The junction had 5 bases not matched to a gene; V was cut back by 4 bases and J by 6 bases. Looked up from germline, CDR1 is MNHNS and CDR2 is SASEGT.